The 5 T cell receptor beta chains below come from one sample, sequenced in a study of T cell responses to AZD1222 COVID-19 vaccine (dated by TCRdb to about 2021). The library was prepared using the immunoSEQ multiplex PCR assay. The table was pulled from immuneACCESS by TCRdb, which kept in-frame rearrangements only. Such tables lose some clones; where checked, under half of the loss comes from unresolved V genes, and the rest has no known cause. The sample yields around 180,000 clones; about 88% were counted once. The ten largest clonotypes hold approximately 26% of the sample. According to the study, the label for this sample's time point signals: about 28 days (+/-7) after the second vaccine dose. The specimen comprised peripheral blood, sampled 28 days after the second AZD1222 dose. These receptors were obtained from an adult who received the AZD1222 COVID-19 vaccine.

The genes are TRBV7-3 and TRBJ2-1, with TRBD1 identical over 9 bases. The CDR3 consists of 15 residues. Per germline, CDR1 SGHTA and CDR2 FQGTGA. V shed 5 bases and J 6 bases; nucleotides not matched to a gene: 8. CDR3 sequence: CASSPGTGPPNEQFF. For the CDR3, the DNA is TGTGCCAGCAGCCCCGGGACAGGGCCCCCCAATGAGCAGTTCTTC.

CDR3 coding DNA: TGTGCCAGCAGCTCAGGACTAGATACCTACGAGCAGTACTTC. It is translated as CASSSGLDTYEQYF. The chain has TRBV5-4 and TRBJ2-7, with TRBD2 identical over 7 bases. The CDR3 sequence is 14 residues long. V shed 3 bases and J 2 bases; nucleotides not matched to a gene: 5. Germline V gene lookup returns CDR1 SGHNT and CDR2 YYREEE (reference sequence).

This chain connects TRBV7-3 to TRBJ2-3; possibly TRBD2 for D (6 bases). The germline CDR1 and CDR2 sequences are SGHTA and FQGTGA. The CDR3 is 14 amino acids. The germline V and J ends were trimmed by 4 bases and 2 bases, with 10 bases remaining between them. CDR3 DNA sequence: TGTGCCAGCAGCTATAGCGGACCCACAGATACGCAGTATTTT. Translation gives CASSYSGPTDTQYF.

The CDR3 region is CASSQVPGAYEQYF. CDR3 in DNA: TGTGCCAGCAGCCAAGTGCCCGGGGCGTACGAGCAGTACTTC. V is TRBV3-1 (or the pseudogene TRBV3-2) and J is TRBJ2-7; the D call may be TRBD1 or TRBD2 (5 bases each). This CDR3 has 14 amino acids. Germline V lookup: CDR1 LGHDT, CDR2 YNNKEL (reference sequence). The V end lost 1 base, the J end lost 4 bases, and 11 bases lay between the germline ends.

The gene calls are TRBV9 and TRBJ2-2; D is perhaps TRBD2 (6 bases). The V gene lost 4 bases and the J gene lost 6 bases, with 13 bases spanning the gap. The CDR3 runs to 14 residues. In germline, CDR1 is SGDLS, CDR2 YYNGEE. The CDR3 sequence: CASSTLGGAGELFF. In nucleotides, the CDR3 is TGTGCCAGCAGCACACTAGGAGGGGCCGGGGAGCTGTTTTTT.